The clone carrying this T cell receptor (beta chain) was seen ten or more times. The J segment lost 10 bases and the V segment lost 5 bases, leaving 8 bases of the junction unmatched. Germline loops: CDR1 SGHTA, CDR2 FQGNSA. CDR3 size: 13 residues. The entry originates in a study of T cells in Graves' hyperthyroidism and ophthalmopathy. It was RNA transcripts that yielded the amplified TCR beta CDR3 regions. The HTBI set primed first-round TCR CDR3 RT-PCR. Via MiXCR, TCRdb re-called the multiplex PCR reads, giving one row per CDR3 protein. The table has fewer than 600,000 distinct CDR3 sequences, 14% seen once.

The specimen was blood. The receptor was derived from a woman aged 18-35 years with Graves' hyperthyroidism. V usage is TRBV7-2 and J usage is TRBJ2-1; 7 nucleotides align to TRBD2. The CDR3 DNA follows: TGTGCCAGCAGCCCTTACCCGACTAGCGAGCAGTTCTTC. This encodes CASSPYPTSEQFF. Supplemented by reference TRBV7-2 and TRBJ2-1, the full variable domain reads GAGVSQSPSNKVTEKGKDVELRCDPISGHTALYWYRQSLGQGLEFLIYFQGNSAPDKSGLPSDRFSAERTGGSVSTLTIQRTQQEDSAVYLCASSPYPTSEQFFGPGTRLTVL.